These T cell receptor beta chains were read from a single sample in a study of CD8 T cells in Susac syndrome. TCRdb fed the immunoSEQ multiplex PCR reads into MiXCR, producing one record per CDR3 protein. The data contain 160,000 or so distinct CDR3 sequences, roughly 94% of them seen just once; the ten biggest clones take up about 0.1%. The sample was CD4+ T cells from PBMCs. These receptors were collected from a human donor with multiple sclerosis. Both conserved end residues are part of each CDR3. Each record gives: D gene, V gene, clone size, J gene, CDR3 DNA, CDR3 protein. A D gene is named only where the DNA matches it firmly. The size field is filled for only some rows; it gives once, few, many or a size class.

-	TRBV19	-	TRBJ1-3	TGTGCCAGTAGTACCCGCGGTGCGGGCTCTGGAAACACCATATATTTT	CASSTRGAGSGNTIYF
TRBD1	TRBV5-6	-	TRBJ2-7	TGTGCCAGCAGCGTACCGGGACAGTTATACGAGCAGTACTTC	CASSVPGQLYEQYF
TRBD1	TRBV29-1	-	TRBJ2-7	TGCAGCGTTGAGGCCCTAGTGACAGGGGTAATTTACGAGCAGTACTTC	CSVEALVTGVIYEQYF
TRBD1	TRBV5-6	-	TRBJ1-5	TGTGCCAGCAGTTTGAGACAGGGGAGGCAGCCCCAGCATTTT	CASSLRQGRQPQHF
-	TRBV7-9	-	TRBJ2-4	TGTGCCAGCAGCTCCGGGATAAACATTCAGTACTTC	CASSSGINIQYF
-	TRBV30	-	TRBJ2-5	TGTGCCTGGAGTGTTGCAGGGTTGGAGACCCAGTACTTC	CAWSVAGLETQYF
-	TRBV20-1	-	TRBJ2-7	TGCAGTGCTAACTTAGGCTACGAGCAGTACTTC	CSANLGYEQYF
-	TRBV19	-	TRBJ1-2	TGTGCCAGTAGTCTTGGACGCGCCGAGGTCTATGGCTACACCTTC	CASSLGRAEVYGYTF
-	TRBV20-1	-	TRBJ2-3	TGCAGTGCTAGAGATAGATCGGGCGCTAGCACAGATACGCAGTATTTT	CSARDRSGASTDTQYF
-	TRBV12-3/TRBV12-4	-	TRBJ2-7	TGTGCCAGCACCCCGGGGCACCACGAGCAGTACTTC	CASTPGHHEQYF
TRBD2	TRBV27	-	TRBJ2-5	TGTGCCAGCAGTTCAAGAGAGACTAGCGGGCGAGAGACCCAGTACTTC	CASSSRETSGRETQYF
-	TRBV19	-	TRBJ2-7	TGTGCTACGTTGGCGGAGGTTACCTACGAGCAGTACTTC	CATLAEVTYEQYF
TRBD2	TRBV6-5	-	TRBJ2-2	TGTGCCAGCAGCCCCGGGACTAGCAGGGTCGGGGAGCTGTTTTTT	CASSPGTSRVGELFF
-	TRBV29-1	-	TRBJ2-5	TGCAGCGTTACAGACGGTCAAGAGACCCAGTACTTC	CSVTDGQETQYF
TRBD1	TRBV5-4	-	TRBJ2-3	TGTGCCAGCAACTCAGGGGGCCGGACAGATACGCAGTATTTT	CASNSGGRTDTQYF
-	TRBV7-2	-	TRBJ2-7	TGTGCCAGCAGCTTAGCGCTTAAAGCGGACGAGCAGTACTTC	CASSLALKADEQYF
TRBD2	TRBV19	-	TRBJ2-1	TGTGCCAGTTCATACCTAGCGGGCCAGAGCGATGAGCAGTTCTTC	CASSYLAGQSDEQFF
-	TRBV5-4	once	TRBJ1-2	TGTGCCAGCAGCTTGTCCCTGAATCTCTGGGGCGGAAACGGCTACACCTTC	CASSLSLNLWGGNGYTF
TRBD2	TRBV6-2/TRBV6-3	-	TRBJ2-4	TGTGCCAGCAGTCACCCGGGACTAGCGGAGTACAAAAACATTCAGTACTTC	CASSHPGLAEYKNIQYF
-	TRBV30	-	TRBJ2-5	TGTGCCTGGAGCGTGGGTACTTCCCCGCGGGAGACCCAGTACTTC	CAWSVGTSPRETQYF
-	TRBV19	once	TRBJ1-1	TGTGCCAGTAACGATTATGTGAACACTGAAGCTTTCTTT	CASNDYVNTEAFF
TRBD2	TRBV28	-	TRBJ2-7	TGTGCCAGCAGGCTAGCGGGAGTTACCTACGAGCAGTACTTC	CASRLAGVTYEQYF
TRBD1	TRBV30	-	TRBJ2-3	TGTGCCTGGGGAACAGGGGGTGCAGATACGCAGTATTTT	CAWGTGGADTQYF
-	TRBV28	-	TRBJ2-7	TGTGCCAGCACCTCCGCCTACGAGCAGTACTTC	CASTSAYEQYF
-	TRBV9	-	TRBJ1-1	TGTGCCAGCAGCGTATCGGGGGCCTCCACTGAAGCTTTCTTT	CASSVSGASTEAFF
-	TRBV30	-	TRBJ2-1	TGTGCCTGGAGTGTAGGGGGACTTTACAATGAGCAGTTCTTC	CAWSVGGLYNEQFF
-	TRBV6-6	-	TRBJ1-4	TGTGCCAGCAGCCCACTGGAAAATGAAAAACTGTTTTTT	CASSPLENEKLFF
-	TRBV19	-	TRBJ2-5	TGTGCCAGTAGTATACAAGTCTTGGAGACCCAGTACTTC	CASSIQVLETQYF
TRBD2	TRBV28	-	TRBJ2-3	TGTGCCAGCAGCTTAGCGGGACCTTTGGATACGCAGTATTTT	CASSLAGPLDTQYF
-	TRBV20-1	-	TRBJ2-5	TGCAGTGCTAGTTTAGCAAGAGGTGGAGAGACCCAGTACTTC	CSASLARGGETQYF
TRBD1	TRBV5-6	-	TRBJ2-3	TGTGCCAGCAGCTTGCCCGGGACAGGGTCGAGAGGGGGGCAGTATTTT	CASSLPGTGSRGGQYF
-	TRBV6-5	-	TRBJ2-2	TGTGCCAGCATTATGTACAGGGTTCGATTGACCGGGGAGCTGTTTTTT	CASIMYRVRLTGELFF
-	TRBV11-1	-	TRBJ2-1	TGTGCCAGCAGCACCGACTATGAGCAGTTCTTC	CASSTDYEQFF
-	TRBV12-3/TRBV12-4	-	TRBJ2-3	TGTGCCAGCAGTCGAAATACGCAGTATTTT	CASSRNTQYF
TRBD1	TRBV6-5	-	TRBJ1-5	TGTGCCAGCAGTACAGGGGGTCAGCCCCAGCATTTT	CASSTGGQPQHF
TRBD2	TRBV5-1	-	TRBJ2-1	TGCGCCAGCAGCTTGGCCATCCAGCGGGGTAACAATGAGCAGTTCTTC	CASSLAIQRGNNEQFF
-	TRBV6-6	once	TRBJ1-5	TGTGCCAGCCATATGGGGAGGGCGTACAATCAGCCCCAGCATTTT	CASHMGRAYNQPQHF
-	TRBV29-1	-	TRBJ2-7	TGCAGCGTTGAGGGGGTGGCCTACGAGCAGTACTTC	CSVEGVAYEQYF
-	TRBV30	few	TRBJ1-5	TGTGCCTGGAGTCGGTCGGGAGACCGGCCCCAGCATTTT	CAWSRSGDRPQHF
TRBD2	TRBV6-2/TRBV6-3	once	TRBJ2-3	TGTGCCAGCAGTTATCCTAAGCGGGAGAGGGATACGCAGTATTTT	CASSYPKRERDTQYF
-	TRBV7-2	-	TRBJ2-1	TGTGCCAGCAGGGGATTGCGGCGAGATGAGCAGTTCTTC	CASRGLRRDEQFF
-	TRBV18	once	TRBJ1-1	TGTGCCAGCTCACCGCAAATAATAGACAGGCTGAACACTGAAGCTTTCTTT	CASSPQIIDRLNTEAFF
-	TRBV12-3/TRBV12-4	-	TRBJ2-5	TGTGCCAGCAGTTTTGTGGTTGGCACGGAGACCCAGTACTTC	CASSFVVGTETQYF